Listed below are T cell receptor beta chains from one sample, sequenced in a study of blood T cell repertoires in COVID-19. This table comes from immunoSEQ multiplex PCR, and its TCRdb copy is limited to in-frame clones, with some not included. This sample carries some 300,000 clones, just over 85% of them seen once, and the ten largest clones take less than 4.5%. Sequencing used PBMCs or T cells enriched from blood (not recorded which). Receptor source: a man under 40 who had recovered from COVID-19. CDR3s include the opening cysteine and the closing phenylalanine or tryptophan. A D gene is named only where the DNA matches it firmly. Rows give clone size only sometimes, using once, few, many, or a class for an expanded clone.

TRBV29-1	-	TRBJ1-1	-	TGCAGCGTTGAAAGGGGCAGGCTACATGAAGCTTTCTTT	CSVERGRLHEAFF
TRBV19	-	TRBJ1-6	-	TGTGCCAGTAGTGCAGAGGGGGGGGGATCGCTCCACTTT	CASSAEGGGSLHF
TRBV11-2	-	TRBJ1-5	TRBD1	TGTGCCAGCAGCCCAATGACAGGGGACAATCAGCCCCAGCATTTT	CASSPMTGDNQPQHF
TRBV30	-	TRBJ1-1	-	TGTGCCTGGATTCAGGGTGGGACTGAAGCTTTCTTT	CAWIQGGTEAFF
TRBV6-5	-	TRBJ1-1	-	TGTGCCAGCACTCCTGAACTCCTAAAGAACACTGAAGCTTTCTTT	CASTPELLKNTEAFF
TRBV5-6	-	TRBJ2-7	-	TGTGCCAGCAACCCCCTGCGGGGCGACTACGAGCAGTACTTC	CASNPLRGDYEQYF
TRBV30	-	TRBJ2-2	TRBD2	TGTGCCTGGCTAGCGGAGACCGGGGAGCTGTTTTTT	CAWLAETGELFF
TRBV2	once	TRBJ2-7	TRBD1	TGTGCCAGCAAAGGACAGGGCGACGAGCAGTACTTC	CASKGQGDEQYF
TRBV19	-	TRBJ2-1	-	TGTGCCAGCCGTCTAGATCTGAGCTCCTACAATGAGCAGTTCTTC	CASRLDLSSYNEQFF
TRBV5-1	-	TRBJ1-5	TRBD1	TGCGCCAGCAGCTTTTCAGGGGGCTATGGTCAGCCCCAGCATTTT	CASSFSGGYGQPQHF
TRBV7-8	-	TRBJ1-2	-	TGTGCCAGCAGCACCGGACAGATCGGGAACTATGGCTACACCTTC	CASSTGQIGNYGYTF
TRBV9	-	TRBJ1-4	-	TGTGCCAGCAGCGTAGTGGCCGGGACAACCGAAAAACTGTTTTTT	CASSVVAGTTEKLFF
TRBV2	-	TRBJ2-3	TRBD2	TGTGCCAGCAGTGATGAGGCTAGCGGGGGGGCCGGCACAGATACGCAGTATTTT	CASSDEASGGAGTDTQYF
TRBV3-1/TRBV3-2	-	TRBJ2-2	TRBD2	TGTGCCAGCAGCCATGGACTAGCGGTGTCGGGCACCGGGGAGCTGTTTTTT	CASSHGLAVSGTGELFF
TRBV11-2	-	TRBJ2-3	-	TGTGCCAGCAGCCTGGGGCCCACAGATACGCAGTATTTT	CASSLGPTDTQYF
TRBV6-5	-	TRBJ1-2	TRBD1	TGTGCCAGCAGTTACTACCCCGTGGACAGGGGCTATGGCTACACCTTC	CASSYYPVDRGYGYTF
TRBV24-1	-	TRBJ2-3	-	TGTGCCACCGAACAAGGACAGACCAACACAGATACGCAGTATTTT	CATEQGQTNTDTQYF
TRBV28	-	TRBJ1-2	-	TGTGCCAGCAGTGATCTACAGGGCCTCTATGGCTACACCTTC	CASSDLQGLYGYTF
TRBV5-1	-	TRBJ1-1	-	TGCGCCAGCAGCTTGGAGGCAGGGTCTAACACTGAAGCTTTCTTT	CASSLEAGSNTEAFF
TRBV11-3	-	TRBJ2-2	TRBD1	TGTGCCAGCAGCCCGGACAGGGGGCGGCTCGGGGAGCTGTTTTTT	CASSPDRGRLGELFF
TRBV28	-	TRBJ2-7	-	TGTGCCAGCCTATCCTCGGGAGCGGTCCGGAGGAACGAGCAGTACTTC	CASLSSGAVRRNEQYF
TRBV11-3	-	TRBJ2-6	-	TGTGCCAGCAGCTTCGACGGAGGGATTCCTGGGGCCAACGTCCTGACTTTC	CASSFDGGIPGANVLTF
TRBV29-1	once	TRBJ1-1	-	TGCAGCGCCCGGCCCACAATCCAGGGTACTGAAGCTTTCTTT	CSARPTIQGTEAFF
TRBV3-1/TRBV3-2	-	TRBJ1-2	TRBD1	TGTGCCAGCAGCCATGAGGGGGCCCATGGCTACACCTTC	CASSHEGAHGYTF
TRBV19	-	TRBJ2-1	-	TGTGCCAGTAGTATACGGCGGGCCTCGGATGAGCAGTTCTTC	CASSIRRASDEQFF
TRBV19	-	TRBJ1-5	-	TGTGCCAGTAGCAGGGGTGGCAATCAGCCCCAGCATTTT	CASSRGGNQPQHF
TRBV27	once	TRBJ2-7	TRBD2	TGTGCCAGCAGTCCTCGTAACTCAATGGAGGCCGGGACTAGCGGGGGGTGGTCCTACGAGCAGTACTTC	CASSPRNSMEAGTSGGWSYEQYF
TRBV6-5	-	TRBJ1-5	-	TGTGCCAGCAGCCGCCTGGGGGAGGGCCAGCATTTT	CASSRLGEGQHF